This TCR beta chain was identified during a study of read filtering for tumor transcriptome and immune sequencing. From around 0.4 ug of RNA, a library with molecular barcoded alpha/delta and beta/gamma adaptors was made. TCRdb independently ran MiXCR on the reads; one entry per CDR3 protein. Among roughly 59,000 distinct CDR3 sequences listed, roughly a fifth were seen once. Unmatched junction bases numbered 16, after V lost 3 bases and J lost 11 bases. The CDR3 has 15 amino acids. CDR1 and CDR2 (germline): SGDLS, YYNGEE. Study-wide points: IR-seq and RNA-seq agreed better without single-read clonotypes. In IR-seq, single-read clonotypes were roughly 82% of clonotypes but about 3.5% of reads.

With respect to this clonotype: Its antigen is not identified.

J is TRBJ1-1 and V is TRBV9, with 7 bases fitting TRBD1. The sample was a population of CD138-negative cells sorted from bone marrow. The clonotype comes from a donor at least 40 years old with multiple myeloma. The CDR3 nucleotides are TGTGCCAGCAGCGGAAGCAGGGGGACGCCCTTGCGGGCTTTCTTT. This translates into CASSGSRGTPLRAFF.